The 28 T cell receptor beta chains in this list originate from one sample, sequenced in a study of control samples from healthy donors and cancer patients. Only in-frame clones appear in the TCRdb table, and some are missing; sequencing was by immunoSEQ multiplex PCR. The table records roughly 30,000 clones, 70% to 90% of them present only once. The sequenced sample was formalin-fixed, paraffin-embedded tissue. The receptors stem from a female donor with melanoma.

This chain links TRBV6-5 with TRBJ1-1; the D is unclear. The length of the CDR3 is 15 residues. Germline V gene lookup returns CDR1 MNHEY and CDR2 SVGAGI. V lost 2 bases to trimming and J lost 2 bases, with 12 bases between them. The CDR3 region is CASSYMDGYNTEAFF. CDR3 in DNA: TGTGCCAGCAGTTACATGGACGGATATAACACTGAAGCTTTCTTT.

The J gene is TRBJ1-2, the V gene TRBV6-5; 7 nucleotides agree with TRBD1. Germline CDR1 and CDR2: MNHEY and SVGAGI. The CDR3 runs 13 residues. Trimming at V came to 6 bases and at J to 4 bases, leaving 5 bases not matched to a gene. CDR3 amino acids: CASSRGQTYGYTF. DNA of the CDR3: TGTGCCAGCAGCCGGGGACAGACCTATGGCTACACCTTC.

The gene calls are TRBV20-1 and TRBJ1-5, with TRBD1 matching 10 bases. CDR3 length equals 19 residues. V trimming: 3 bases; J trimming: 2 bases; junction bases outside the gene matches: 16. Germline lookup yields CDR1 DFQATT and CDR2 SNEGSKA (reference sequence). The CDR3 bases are TGCAGTGCTAGTCCCGCTCTTCCGGGACAGGGGATTCGCAATCAGCCCCAGCATTTT. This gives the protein CSASPALPGQGIRNQPQHF.

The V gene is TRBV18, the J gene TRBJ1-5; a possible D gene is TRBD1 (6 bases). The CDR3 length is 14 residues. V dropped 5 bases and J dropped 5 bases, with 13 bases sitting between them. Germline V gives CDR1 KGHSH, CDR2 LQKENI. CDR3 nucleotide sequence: TGTGCCAGCTCAAGAGGGGGGGGATATCAGCCCCAGCATTTT. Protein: CASSRGGGYQPQHF.

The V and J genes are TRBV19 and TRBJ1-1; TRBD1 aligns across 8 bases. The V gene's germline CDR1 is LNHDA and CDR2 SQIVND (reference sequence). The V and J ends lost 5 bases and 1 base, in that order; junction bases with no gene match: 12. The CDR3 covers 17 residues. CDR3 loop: CASSVPDRVVKNTEAFF. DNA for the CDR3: TGTGCCAGTAGTGTCCCGGACAGGGTTGTGAAGAACACTGAAGCTTTCTTT.

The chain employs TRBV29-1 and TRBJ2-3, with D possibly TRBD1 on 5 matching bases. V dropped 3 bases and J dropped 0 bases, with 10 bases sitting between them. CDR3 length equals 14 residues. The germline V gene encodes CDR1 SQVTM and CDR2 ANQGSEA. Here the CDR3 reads CSVDNRQSTDTQYF. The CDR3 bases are TGCAGCGTTGACAACAGGCAGAGCACAGATACGCAGTATTTT.

CDR3 DNA sequence: TGTGCCAGCAGTGAAGCCGGGACAGGGAACTCACCCCTCCACTTT. Translation gives CASSEAGTGNSPLHF. The chain couples TRBV6-1 to TRBJ1-6, with 9 bases identical to TRBD1. This CDR3 spans 15 amino acids. V was clipped by 0 bases and J by 10 bases; unmatched bases: 4. The germline gives CDR1 MNHNS, CDR2 SASEGT.

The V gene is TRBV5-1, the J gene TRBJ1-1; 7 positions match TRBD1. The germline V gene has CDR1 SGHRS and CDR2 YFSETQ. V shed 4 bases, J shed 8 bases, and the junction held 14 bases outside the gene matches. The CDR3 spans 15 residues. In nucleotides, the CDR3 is TGCGCCAGCAGCCCTACCGGGACAGCTACATCGGAAGCTTTCTTT. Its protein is CASSPTGTATSEAFF.

CDR3 sequence (DNA): TGTGCCAGCAGCTCGGATTCAGGAGGAAGGGTCTATGGCTACACCTTC. Protein sequence: CASSSDSGGRVYGYTF. This chain links TRBV5-4 with TRBJ1-2; no clear D gene. The CDR3 length is 16 residues. V lost 3 bases and J 4 bases, leaving 19 bases between the germline ends. Germline assignment: CDR1 SGHNT and CDR2 YYREEE (reference sequence).

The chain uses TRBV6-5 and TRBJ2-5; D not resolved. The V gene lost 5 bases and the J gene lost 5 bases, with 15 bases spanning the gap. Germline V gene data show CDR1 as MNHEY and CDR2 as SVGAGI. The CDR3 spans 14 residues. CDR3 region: CASSRTTLGETQYF. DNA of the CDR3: TGTGCCAGCAGTCGGACGACCCTCGGGGAGACCCAGTACTTC.

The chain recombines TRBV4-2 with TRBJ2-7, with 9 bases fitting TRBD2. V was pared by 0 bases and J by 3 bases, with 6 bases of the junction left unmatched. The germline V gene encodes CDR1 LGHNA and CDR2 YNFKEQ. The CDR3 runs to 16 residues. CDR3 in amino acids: CASSQDRSSGNYEQYF. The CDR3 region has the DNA TGTGCCAGCAGCCAAGATCGGTCTAGCGGGAACTACGAGCAGTACTTC.

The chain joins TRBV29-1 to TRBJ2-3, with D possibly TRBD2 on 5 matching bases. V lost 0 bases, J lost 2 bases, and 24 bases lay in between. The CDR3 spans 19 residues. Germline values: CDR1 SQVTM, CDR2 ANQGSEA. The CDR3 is CSVEDPVLNPGSPTDTQYF. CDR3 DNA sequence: TGCAGCGTTGAAGATCCGGTCCTTAATCCGGGGTCCCCCACAGATACGCAGTATTTT.

The CDR3 DNA is TGTGCCAGCAGCCCCCAGGTAGAGTCGAACACCGGGGAGCTGTTTTTT. Encoded protein: CASSPQVESNTGELFF. The V call is TRBV3-1 (or the pseudogene TRBV3-2), the J call TRBJ2-2; D is undetermined. Germline V gene data show CDR1 as LGHDT and CDR2 as YNNKEL (reference sequence). Trimming took off 4 bases at V and 0 bases at J, with 12 bases between the two ends. The CDR3 is 16 amino acids.

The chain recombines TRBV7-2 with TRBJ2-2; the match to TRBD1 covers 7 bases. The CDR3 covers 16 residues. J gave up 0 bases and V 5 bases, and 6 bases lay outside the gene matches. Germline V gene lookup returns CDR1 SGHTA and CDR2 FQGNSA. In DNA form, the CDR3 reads TGTGCCAGCAGCCCGAGACAGGGCCCGAACACCGGGGAGCTGTTTTTT. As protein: CASSPRQGPNTGELFF.

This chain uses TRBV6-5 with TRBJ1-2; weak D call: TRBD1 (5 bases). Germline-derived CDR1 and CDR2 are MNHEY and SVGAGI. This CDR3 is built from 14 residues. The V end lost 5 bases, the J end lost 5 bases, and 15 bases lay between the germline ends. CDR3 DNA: TGTGCCAGCAGTCCCCGGGACCGCTGGTATGGCTACACCTTC. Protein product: CASSPRDRWYGYTF.

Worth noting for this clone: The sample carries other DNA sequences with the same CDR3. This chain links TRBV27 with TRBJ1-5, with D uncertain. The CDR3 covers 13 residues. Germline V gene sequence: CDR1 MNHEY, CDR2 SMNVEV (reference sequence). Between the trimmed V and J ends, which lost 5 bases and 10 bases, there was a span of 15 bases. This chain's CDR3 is CASSARTASPQHF. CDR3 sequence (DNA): TGTGCCAGCAGTGCCCGGACTGCCAGCCCCCAGCATTTT.

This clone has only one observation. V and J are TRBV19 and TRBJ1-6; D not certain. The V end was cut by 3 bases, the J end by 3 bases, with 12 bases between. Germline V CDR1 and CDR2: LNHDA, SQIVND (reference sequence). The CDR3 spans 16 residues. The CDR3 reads CASSIGMGIYNSPLHF. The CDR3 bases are TGTGCCAGTAGTATCGGAATGGGAATCTATAATTCACCCCTCCACTTT.

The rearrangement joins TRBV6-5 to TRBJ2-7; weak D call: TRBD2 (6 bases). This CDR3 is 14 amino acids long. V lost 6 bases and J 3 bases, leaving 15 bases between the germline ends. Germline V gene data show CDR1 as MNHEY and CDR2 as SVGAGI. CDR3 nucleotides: TGTGCCAGCAGAAAAGCGGGCCTTAACTACGAGCAGTACTTC. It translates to CASRKAGLNYEQYF.

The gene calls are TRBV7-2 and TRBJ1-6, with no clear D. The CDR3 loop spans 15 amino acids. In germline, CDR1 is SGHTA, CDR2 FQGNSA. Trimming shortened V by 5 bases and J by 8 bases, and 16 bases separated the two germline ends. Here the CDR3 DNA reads TGTGCCAGCAGCGGAGGAGTCGGAGTGGATTCACCCCTCCACTTT. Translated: CASSGGVGVDSPLHF.

The CDR3 region has the DNA TGTGCCTGGAGTGGGCAGGGGAACACTGAAGCTTTCTTT. Protein: CAWSGQGNTEAFF. This chain uses TRBV30 with TRBJ1-1, with TRBD1 as a possible D gene (5 bases). The ends were cut back, 1 base at V and 1 base at J, with 7 bases in the middle. The CDR3 has 13 residues. Germline V CDR1 and CDR2: GTSNPN, SVGIG (reference sequence).

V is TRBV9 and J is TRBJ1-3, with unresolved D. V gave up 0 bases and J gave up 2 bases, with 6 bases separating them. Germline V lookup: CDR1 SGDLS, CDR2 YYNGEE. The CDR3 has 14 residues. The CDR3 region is CASSVGSTGNTIYF. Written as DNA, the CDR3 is TGTGCCAGCAGCGTAGGGTCAACTGGAAACACCATATATTTT.

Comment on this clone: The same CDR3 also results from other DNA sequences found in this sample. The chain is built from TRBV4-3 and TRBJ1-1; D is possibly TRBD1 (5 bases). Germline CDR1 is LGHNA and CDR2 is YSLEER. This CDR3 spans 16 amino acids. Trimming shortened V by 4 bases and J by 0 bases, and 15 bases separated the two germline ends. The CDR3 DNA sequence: TGCGCCAGCAGCCCACTTGGGGCGGATCTGAACACTGAAGCTTTCTTT. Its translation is CASSPLGADLNTEAFF.

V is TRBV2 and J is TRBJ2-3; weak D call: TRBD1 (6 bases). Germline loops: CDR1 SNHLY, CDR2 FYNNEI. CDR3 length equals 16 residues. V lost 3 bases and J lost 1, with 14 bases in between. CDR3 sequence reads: CASSDPTGFGTDTQYF. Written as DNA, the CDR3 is TGTGCCAGCAGTGATCCTACAGGGTTCGGCACAGATACGCAGTATTTT. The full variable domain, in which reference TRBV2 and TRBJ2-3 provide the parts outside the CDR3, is EPEVTQTPSHQVTQMGQEVILRCVPISNHLYFYWYRQILGQKVEFLVSFYNNEISEKSEIFDDQFSVERPDGSNFTLKIRSTKLEDSAMYFCASSDPTGFGTDTQYFGPGTRLTVL.

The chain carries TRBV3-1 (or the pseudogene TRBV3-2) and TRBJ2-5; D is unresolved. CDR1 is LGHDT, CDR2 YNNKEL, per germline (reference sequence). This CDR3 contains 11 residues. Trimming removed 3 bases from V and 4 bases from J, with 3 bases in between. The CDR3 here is CASSQVETQYF. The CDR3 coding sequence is TGTGCCAGCAGCCAGGTAGAGACCCAGTACTTC.

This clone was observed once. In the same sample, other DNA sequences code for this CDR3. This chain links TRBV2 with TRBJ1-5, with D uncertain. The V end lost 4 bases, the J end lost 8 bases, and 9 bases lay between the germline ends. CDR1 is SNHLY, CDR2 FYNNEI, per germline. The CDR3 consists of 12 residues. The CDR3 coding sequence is TGTGCCAGCAGTGCAGAACTTGAGCCCCAGCATTTT. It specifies CASSAELEPQHF.

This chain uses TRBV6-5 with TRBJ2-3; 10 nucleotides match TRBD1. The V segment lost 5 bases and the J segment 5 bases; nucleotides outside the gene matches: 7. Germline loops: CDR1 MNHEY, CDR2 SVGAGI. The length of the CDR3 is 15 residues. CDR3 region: CASSPRQGAVDTQYF. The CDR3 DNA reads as TGTGCCAGCAGTCCCCGACAGGGGGCGGTAGATACGCAGTATTTT.

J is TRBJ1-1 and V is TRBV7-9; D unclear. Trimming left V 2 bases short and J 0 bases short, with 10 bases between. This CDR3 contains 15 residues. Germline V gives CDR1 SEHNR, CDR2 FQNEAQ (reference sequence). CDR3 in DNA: TGTGCCAGCAGCTTATCGCAGTCCATGAACACTGAAGCTTTCTTT. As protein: CASSLSQSMNTEAFF. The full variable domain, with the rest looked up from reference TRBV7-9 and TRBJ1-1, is DTGVSQNPRHKITKRGQNVTFRCDPISEHNRLYWYRQTLGQGPEFLTYFQNEAQLEKSRLLSDRFSAERPKGSFSTLEIQRTEQGDSAMYLCASSLSQSMNTEAFFGQGTRLTVV.

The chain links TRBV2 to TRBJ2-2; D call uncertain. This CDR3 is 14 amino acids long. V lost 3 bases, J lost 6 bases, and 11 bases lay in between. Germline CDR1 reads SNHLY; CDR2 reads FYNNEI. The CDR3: CASSDYAPAGELFF. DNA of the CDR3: TGTGCCAGCAGTGATTATGCCCCGGCCGGGGAGCTGTTTTTT.